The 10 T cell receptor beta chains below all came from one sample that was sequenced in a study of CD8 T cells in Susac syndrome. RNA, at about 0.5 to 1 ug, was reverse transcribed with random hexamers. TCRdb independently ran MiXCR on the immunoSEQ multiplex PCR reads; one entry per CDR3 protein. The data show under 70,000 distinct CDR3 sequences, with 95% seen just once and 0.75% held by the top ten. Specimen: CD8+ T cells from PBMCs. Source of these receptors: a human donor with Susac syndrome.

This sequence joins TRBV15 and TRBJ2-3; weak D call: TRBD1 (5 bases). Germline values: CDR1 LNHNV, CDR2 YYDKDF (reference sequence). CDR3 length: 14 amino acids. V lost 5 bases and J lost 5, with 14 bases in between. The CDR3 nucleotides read TGTGCCACCAGCTCATCAGAAGGGGTAGATACGCAGTATTTT. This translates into CATSSSEGVDTQYF.

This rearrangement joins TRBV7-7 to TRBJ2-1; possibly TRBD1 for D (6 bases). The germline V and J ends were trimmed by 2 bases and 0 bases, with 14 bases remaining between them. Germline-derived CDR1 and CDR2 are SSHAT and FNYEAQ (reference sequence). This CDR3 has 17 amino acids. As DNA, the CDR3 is TGTGCCAGCAGCTTACGACCGGGACACCTCTCCTACAATGAGCAGTTCTTC. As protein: CASSLRPGHLSYNEQFF. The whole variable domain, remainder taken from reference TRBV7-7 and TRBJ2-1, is GAGVSQSPRYKVTKRGQDVTLRCDPISSHATLYWYQQALGQGPEFLTYFNYEAQPDKSGLPSDRFSAERPEGSISTLTIQRTEQRDSAMYRCASSLRPGHLSYNEQFFGPGTRLTVL.

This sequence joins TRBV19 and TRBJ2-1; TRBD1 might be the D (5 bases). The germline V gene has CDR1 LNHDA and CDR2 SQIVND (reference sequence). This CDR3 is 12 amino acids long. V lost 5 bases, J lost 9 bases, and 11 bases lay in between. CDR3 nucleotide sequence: TGTGCCAGTAGTGGCAGGGTCCCTGAGCAGTTCTTC. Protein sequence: CASSGRVPEQFF.

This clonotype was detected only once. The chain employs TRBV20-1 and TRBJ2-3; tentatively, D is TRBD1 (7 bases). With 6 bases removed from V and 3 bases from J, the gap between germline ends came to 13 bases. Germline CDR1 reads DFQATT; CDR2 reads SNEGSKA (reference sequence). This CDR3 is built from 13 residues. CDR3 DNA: TGCAGTGCCCAGGGGGGTTCGACAGATACGCAGTATTTT. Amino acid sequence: CSAQGGSTDTQYF.

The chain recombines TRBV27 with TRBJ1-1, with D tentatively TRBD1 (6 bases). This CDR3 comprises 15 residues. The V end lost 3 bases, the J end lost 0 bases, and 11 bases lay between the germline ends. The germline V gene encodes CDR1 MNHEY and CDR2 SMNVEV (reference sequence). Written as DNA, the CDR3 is TGTGCCAGCAGTTTTAGGAGGGGGTTGAACACTGAAGCTTTCTTT. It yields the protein CASSFRRGLNTEAFF.

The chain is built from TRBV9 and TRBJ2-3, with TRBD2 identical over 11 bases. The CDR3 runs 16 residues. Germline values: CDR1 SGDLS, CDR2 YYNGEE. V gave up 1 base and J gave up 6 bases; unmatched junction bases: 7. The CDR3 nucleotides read TGTGCCAGCAGCGTACTCCTAGCGGGGGGCCCGGATACGCAGTATTTT. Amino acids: CASSVLLAGGPDTQYF. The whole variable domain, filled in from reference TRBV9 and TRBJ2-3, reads DSGVTQTPKHLITATGQRVTLRCSPRSGDLSVYWYQQSLDQGLQFLIQYYNGEERAKGNILERFSAQQFPDLHSELNLSSLELGDSALYFCASSVLLAGGPDTQYFGPGTRLTVL.

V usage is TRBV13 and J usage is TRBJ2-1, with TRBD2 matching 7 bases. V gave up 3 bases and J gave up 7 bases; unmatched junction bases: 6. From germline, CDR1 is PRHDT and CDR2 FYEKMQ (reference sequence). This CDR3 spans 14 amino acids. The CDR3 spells CASSFQRGINEQFF. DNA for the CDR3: TGTGCCAGCAGCTTCCAGCGGGGTATTAATGAGCAGTTCTTC.

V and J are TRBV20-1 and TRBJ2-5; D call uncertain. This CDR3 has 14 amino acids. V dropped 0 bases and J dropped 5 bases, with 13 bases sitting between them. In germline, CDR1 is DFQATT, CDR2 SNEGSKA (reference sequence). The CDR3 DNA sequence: TGCAGTGCTAGAGATGGGTACGGTCGCGAGACCCAGTACTTC. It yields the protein CSARDGYGRETQYF.

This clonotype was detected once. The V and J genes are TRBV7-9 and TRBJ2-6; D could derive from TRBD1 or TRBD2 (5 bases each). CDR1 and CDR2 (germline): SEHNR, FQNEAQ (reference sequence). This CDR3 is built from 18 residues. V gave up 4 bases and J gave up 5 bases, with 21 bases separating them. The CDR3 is CASSSLLDGAGWANVLTF. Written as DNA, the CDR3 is TGTGCCAGCAGCTCACTCCTGGACGGGGCAGGCTGGGCCAACGTCCTGACTTTC.

The CDR3 reads CASSPGGGSWPGSGANVLTF. The CDR3 nucleotides read TGTGCCAGCAGCCCTGGGGGTGGCAGTTGGCCCGGCTCTGGGGCCAACGTCCTGACTTTC. The chain uses TRBV11-1 and TRBJ2-6; D possibly matches TRBD1 or TRBD2 (5 bases each). Between the trimmed V and J ends, which lost 5 bases and 0 bases, there was a span of 23 bases. The CDR3 spans 20 residues. CDR1 SGHAT and CDR2 FQDESV come from the germline V gene (reference sequence).